Shown below are 31 T cell receptor beta chains from a single sample sequenced in a study of human T cells and chemical hapten exposure (dated by TCRdb to 2020 to 2023). The time point label, read with the paper, signifies: pre-sensitization, week 0. What this sample's treatment or condition label stands for: therapeutic diphenylcyclopropenone sensitization with weekly scalp DPC. The protocol used for the library was RACE. Sequencing was carried out with a NextSeq 500. The public reads were reprocessed in TCRdb via fastp at Q25 and MiXCR, keeping in-frame beta chains. For every CDR3 protein sequence, its rows merge into one entry that carries the most common genes and DNA. This sample gives fewer than 300,000 distinct CDR3 sequences in total; around 7.3% of them show up just once. The ten largest clones add up to roughly 1.2% of the sample. This specimen was whole blood, taken in connection with sensitization to the hapten diphenylcyclopropenone (DPC). These receptors were collected from a man in his late teens or twenties with alopecia areata. Some clones in this sample may be carry-over from other donors' samples.

Ten or more counts support this clonotype. The genes are TRBV10-3 and TRBJ2-5, with 10 bases lining up with TRBD2. In germline, CDR1 is ENHRY, CDR2 SYGVKD. The CDR3 sequence is 14 residues long. J was trimmed by 2 bases and V by 8 bases; bases with no gene match: 5. The DNA of the CDR3 is TGTGCCATCGGAGCGGGGGGGCCTCAAGAGACCCAGTACTTC. It is translated as CAIGAGGPQETQYF.

The rearrangement links TRBV28 to TRBJ1-1; D is possibly TRBD1 (6 bases). The germline V gene has CDR1 MDHEN and CDR2 SYDVKM. The V end lost 4 bases, the J end lost 5 bases, and 17 bases lay between the germline ends. The CDR3 sequence is 15 residues long. CDR3 sequence: CASSSPGAEKTEAFF. In DNA form, the CDR3 reads TGTGCCAGCAGTTCCCCGGGGGCGGAGAAGACTGAAGCTTTCTTT.

This clonotype has a count of ten or more. The chain joins TRBV4-1 to TRBJ1-5, with D tentatively TRBD1 (6 bases). The CDR3 sequence is 14 residues long. Germline assignment: CDR1 MGHRA and CDR2 YSYEKL. Between the trimmed V and J ends, which lost 0 bases and 7 bases, there was a span of 10 bases. CDR3 sequence: CASSQDRGWQPQHF. For the CDR3, the DNA is TGCGCCAGCAGCCAAGACAGGGGATGGCAGCCCCAGCATTTT.

This clonotype was recorded at least ten times. The chain combines TRBV4-1 with TRBJ2-1, with TRBD2 matching 13 bases. The V and J ends lost 6 bases and 3 bases, in that order; junction bases with no gene match: 5. The CDR3 spans 16 residues. Germline CDR1 MGHRA, CDR2 YSYEKL. The CDR3, as DNA: TGCGCCAGCAGGCGCGGACTAGCGGGGGACTACAATGAGCAGTTCTTC. This codes for CASRRGLAGDYNEQFF.

This clonotype has only a few counts. J is TRBJ2-1 and V is TRBV6-2 or TRBV6-3, with 9 bases matching TRBD2. The CDR3 sequence is 15 residues long. Germline-derived CDR1 and CDR2 are MNHEY and SVGEGT. Germline trimming cut 2 bases from V and 5 bases from J; bases unmatched to any gene: 4. The CDR3 coding sequence is TGTGCCAGCAGTTACGTAGCGGGGGCCCACAATGAGCAGTTCTTC. As protein: CASSYVAGAHNEQFF.

This clonotype is a singleton in its sample. The chain couples TRBV27 to TRBJ2-3, with unresolved D. Germline assignment: CDR1 MNHEY and CDR2 SMNVEV (reference sequence). The CDR3 extends over 16 amino acids. Trimming removed 3 bases at V and 2 bases at J, with 15 bases between. DNA of the CDR3: TGTGCCAGCAGTTTCTTAGGAAGCTGGGTCACAGATACGCAGTATTTT. It translates to CASSFLGSWVTDTQYF.

The V and J genes are TRBV6-5 and TRBJ2-2, with D possibly TRBD2 on 5 matching bases. CDR3 size: 15 residues. Germline values: CDR1 MNHEY, CDR2 SVGAGI. Trimming left V 4 bases short and J 5 bases short, with 14 bases between. The CDR3 sequence is CASSWTGKLTGELFF. Here the CDR3 DNA reads TGTGCCAGCAGTTGGACGGGAAAATTGACCGGGGAGCTGTTTTTT.

The J gene is TRBJ2-1, the V gene TRBV14, with no clear D. Germline CDR1 reads SGHDN; CDR2 reads FVKESK. The V end lost 3 bases, the J end lost 10 bases, and 7 bases lay between the germline ends. The length of the CDR3 is 11 residues. CDR3 DNA: TGTGCCAGCAGCCACGGTGGGGAGCAGTTCTTC. It yields the protein CASSHGGEQFF.

This clonotype has more than one count but fewer than ten. This chain links TRBV5-1 with TRBJ1-2, with 7 bases fitting TRBD1. Germline V lookup: CDR1 SGHRS, CDR2 YFSETQ. V lost 4 bases, J lost 6 bases, and 3 bases stayed unmatched. The CDR3 extends over 12 amino acids. The CDR3, as DNA: TGCGCCAGCAGCCCCGACAGGGATGGCTACACCTTC. Translation gives CASSPDRDGYTF.

V and J are TRBV4-3 and TRBJ1-5, with D perhaps matching TRBD1 (5 bases). CDR1 and CDR2 (germline): LGHNA, YSLEER. CDR3 length equals 14 residues. Trimming left V 8 bases short and J 7 bases short, with 18 bases between. CDR3 sequence reads: CASSGARRDQPQHF. DNA for the CDR3: TGCGCCAGCTCCGGGGCCCGGAGGGACCAGCCCCAGCATTTT.

This clonotype has only a few counts. This chain uses TRBV13 with TRBJ1-2; possible D gene TRBD1, 5 bases. V was clipped by 5 bases and J by 2 bases, with 15 bases between them. The germline V gene encodes CDR1 PRHDT and CDR2 FYEKMQ (reference sequence). This CDR3 spans 15 amino acids. CDR3 protein: CASSVRAGTNYGYTF. The CDR3, as DNA: TGTGCCAGCAGCGTCAGGGCGGGCACGAACTATGGCTACACCTTC.

The V call is TRBV7-9, the J call TRBJ2-6; 8 bases line up with TRBD1. From germline, CDR1 is SEHNR and CDR2 FQNEAQ (reference sequence). The CDR3 length is 18 residues. V was clipped by 5 bases and J by 0 bases; unmatched bases: 9. CDR3 in amino acids: CASSHHRDRNSGANVLTF. DNA for the CDR3: TGTGCCAGCAGCCACCACCGGGACAGGAACTCTGGGGCCAACGTCCTGACTTTC.

Only a few counts were recorded for this clonotype. The chain uses TRBV24-1 and TRBJ2-1, with TRBD1 identical over 8 bases. Per the germline V gene, CDR1 is KGHDR and CDR2 is SFDVKD. Trimming removed 3 bases from V and 8 bases from J; junction bases left unmatched: 8. This CDR3 comprises 15 residues. Written as DNA, the CDR3 is TGTGCCACCAGTGATCCTCTGGACAGGGCCGATGAGCAGTTCTTC. The encoded protein is CATSDPLDRADEQFF.

The rearrangement uses TRBV20-1 and TRBJ2-7, with D perhaps TRBD1 (6 bases). Between the trimmed V and J ends, which lost 4 bases and 7 bases, there was a span of 11 bases. Germline CDR1 DFQATT, CDR2 SNEGSKA (reference sequence). The CDR3 totals 11 residues. The CDR3 here is CSAIDRQEQYF. CDR3 nucleotides: TGCAGTGCTATTGACAGGCAAGAGCAGTACTTC.

This chain links TRBV5-1 with TRBJ2-5, with 8 bases that match TRBD2. This CDR3 contains 14 residues. With V trimmed by 7 bases and J by 3 bases, 8 bases remained unmatched. Germline V gene sequence: CDR1 SGHRS, CDR2 YFSETQ. The CDR3 DNA is TGCGCCAGCCCCTTGTCCGGGGGGGAAGAGACCCAGTACTTC. Translated, it gives CASPLSGGEETQYF.

This clonotype has at least ten counts. V is TRBV7-2 and J is TRBJ2-1; D is unclear. The CDR3 contains 11 residues. CDR1 is SGHTA and CDR2 is FQGNSA in the germline V gene. The germline V and J ends were trimmed by 5 bases and 10 bases, with 9 bases remaining between them. The CDR3 DNA sequence: TGTGCCAGCAGCCGAGACGTAGAGCAGTTCTTC. Protein product: CASSRDVEQFF.

The chain is built from TRBV7-8 and TRBJ2-7, with TRBD2 as a possible D gene (6 bases). The CDR3 length is 14 residues. V lost 5 bases to trimming and J lost 0 bases, with 11 bases between them. The germline V gene encodes CDR1 SGHVS and CDR2 FQNEAQ. This chain's CDR3 is CASSIDGSSYEQYV. Written as DNA, the CDR3 is TGTGCCAGCAGCATAGACGGGAGCTCCTACGAGCAGTACGTC.

The rearrangement uses TRBV27 and TRBJ1-1; 10 nucleotides line up with TRBD1. Germline V gene lookup returns CDR1 MNHEY and CDR2 SMNVEV (reference sequence). The CDR3 is 16 amino acids. Unmatched junction bases numbered 14, after V lost 6 bases and J lost 7 bases. The DNA of the CDR3 is TGTGCCAGCAGAATCGACAGGGGGCATGGTTTGTTTGAAGCTTTCTTT. Translated: CASRIDRGHGLFEAFF.

This clonotype showed up many times. The rearrangement links TRBV29-1 to TRBJ2-1, with a tentative D call TRBD2 (6 bases). Germline assignment: CDR1 SQVTM and CDR2 ANQGSEA. Trimming pared 7 bases from V and 10 bases from J, leaving 11 bases between. There are 10 residues in the CDR3. CDR3 in amino acids: CSGGTEEQFF. CDR3 nucleotides: TGCAGCGGCGGGACGGAGGAGCAGTTCTTC.

This clonotype was observed many times. The rearrangement uses TRBV3-1 and TRBJ2-1; D is perhaps TRBD2 (5 bases). Looked up from germline, CDR1 is LGHDT and CDR2 is YNNKEL (reference sequence). Trimming removed 1 base at V and 7 bases at J, with 11 bases between. This CDR3 comprises 14 residues. The CDR3 DNA reads as TGTGCCAGCAGCCAAGGGGTAGCGAGGAATGAGCAGTTCTTC. It specifies CASSQGVARNEQFF.

This clonotype has ten or more counts. The genes are TRBV7-9 and TRBJ2-2; TRBD2 aligns across 7 bases. CDR3 size: 14 residues. Germline V gene data show CDR1 as SEHNR and CDR2 as FQNEAQ (reference sequence). With 5 bases clipped from V and 1 base from J, the junction kept 1 base outside the gene matches. The CDR3: CASSQRGNTGELFF. CDR3 nucleotide sequence: TGTGCCAGCAGCCAGCGGGGGAACACCGGGGAGCTGTTTTTT.

This clonotype was counted only a few times. The chain carries TRBV2 and TRBJ1-5; no clear D. CDR3 length equals 15 residues. V gave up 4 bases and J gave up 2 bases, with 12 bases separating them. Germline CDR1 reads SNHLY; CDR2 reads FYNNEI. The CDR3 protein is CASSASLPGNQPQHF. CDR3 bases: TGTGCCAGCAGTGCGAGCCTCCCTGGCAATCAGCCCCAGCATTTT.

The chain recombines TRBV7-9 with TRBJ2-5, with D tentatively TRBD2 (7 bases). The ends were cut back, 5 bases at V and 2 bases at J, with 18 bases in the middle. CDR1 and CDR2 (germline): SEHNR, FQNEAQ (reference sequence). CDR3 size: 16 residues. CDR3 in amino acids: CASSPTRGGRQETQYF. The CDR3 coding sequence is TGTGCCAGCAGCCCCACGCGCGGGGGCCGACAAGAGACCCAGTACTTC.

The chain is built from TRBV11-2 and TRBJ2-6; 7 nucleotides agree with TRBD1. CDR1 SGHAT and CDR2 FQNNGV come from the germline V gene. The CDR3 is 16 residues long. After removal of 4 bases from V and 2 bases from J, the junction contained 5 bases not matched to a gene. CDR3 protein: CASSSDRVAGANVLTF. As DNA, the CDR3 is TGTGCCAGCAGCTCAGACAGGGTTGCTGGGGCCAACGTCCTGACTTTC.

In regard to this clonotype: One junction end disagrees with the germline gene, perhaps due to a read error. The rearrangement uses TRBV12-3 or TRBV12-4 and TRBJ1-5, with D unresolved. This CDR3 is 14 amino acids long. CDR3 DNA: TGTGCCAGAAGTTTGGGCATCGTAAATCAGCCCCAGCATTTT. This translates into CARSLGIVNQPQHF.

The chain links TRBV28 to TRBJ1-2, with 8 bases that match TRBD1. Germline assignment: CDR1 MDHEN and CDR2 SYDVKM. The trim removed 4 bases at V and 4 bases at J, leaving 8 bases unmatched. This CDR3 comprises 15 residues. The CDR3 sequence is CASSSTGGLGYGYTF. For the CDR3, the DNA is TGTGCCAGCAGTTCTACAGGGGGTTTAGGCTATGGCTACACCTTC.

The chain has TRBV4-3 and TRBJ2-5; no clear D gene. There are 13 residues in the CDR3. Germline V gene lookup returns CDR1 LGHNA and CDR2 YSLEER. Trimming took off 0 bases at V and 1 base at J, with 3 bases between the two ends. The CDR3: CASSQEIQETQYF. The DNA of the CDR3 is TGCGCCAGCAGCCAAGAGATCCAAGAGACCCAGTACTTC.

V is TRBV27 and J is TRBJ1-5, with D maybe TRBD1 (6 bases). The V and J ends lost 0 bases and 6 bases respectively, with 12 bases between them. CDR3 size: 15 residues. Germline assignment: CDR1 MNHEY and CDR2 SMNVEV (reference sequence). The CDR3 DNA sequence: TGTGCCAGCAGTTTATCGCAGGGGCTAGGTCAGCCCCAGCATTTT. Amino acid sequence: CASSLSQGLGQPQHF.

Ten or more counts support this clonotype. This rearrangement joins TRBV5-1 to TRBJ2-7; either TRBD1 or TRBD2 may supply D (5 bases each). Germline CDR1 SGHRS, CDR2 YFSETQ. The CDR3 is 17 amino acids. Deletions cut 4 bases from V and 1 base from J, with 21 bases between. Here the CDR3 DNA reads TGCGCCAGCAGCCCATCGACCTCCGGGACGGGTTCCTACGAGCAGTACTTC. It encodes CASSPSTSGTGSYEQYF.

This clonotype was observed many times. The chain is built from TRBV9 and TRBJ2-2, with D hard to call. Trimming shortened V by 0 bases and J by 5 bases, and 8 bases separated the two germline ends. The germline V gene has CDR1 SGDLS and CDR2 YYNGEE. The CDR3 totals 14 residues. The CDR3 region has the DNA TGTGCCAGCAGCGTAGATTCCGGGACCGGGGAGCTGTTTTTT. Its translation is CASSVDSGTGELFF.

V usage is TRBV4-3 and J usage is TRBJ1-1; possibly TRBD1 for D (6 bases). This CDR3 spans 13 amino acids. Looked up from germline, CDR1 is LGHNA and CDR2 is YSLEER. Trimming cost V 5 bases and J 7 bases, with 14 bases left between them. The CDR3 DNA reads TGCGCCAGCAGCGCCAGGACAGCAAATGAAGCTTTCTTT. Translated: CASSARTANEAFF.